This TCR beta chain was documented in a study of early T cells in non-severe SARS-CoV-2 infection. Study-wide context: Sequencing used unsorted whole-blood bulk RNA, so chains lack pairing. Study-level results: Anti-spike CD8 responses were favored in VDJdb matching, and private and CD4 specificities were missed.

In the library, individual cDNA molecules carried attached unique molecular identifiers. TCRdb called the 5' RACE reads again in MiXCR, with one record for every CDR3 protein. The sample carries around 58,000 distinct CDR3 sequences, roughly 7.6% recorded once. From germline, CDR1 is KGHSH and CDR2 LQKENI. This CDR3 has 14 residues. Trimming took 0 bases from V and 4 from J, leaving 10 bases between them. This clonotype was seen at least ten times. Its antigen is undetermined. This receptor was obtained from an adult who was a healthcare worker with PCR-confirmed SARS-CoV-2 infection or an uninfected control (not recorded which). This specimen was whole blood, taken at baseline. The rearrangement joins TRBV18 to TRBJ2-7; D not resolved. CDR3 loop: CASSPPSRVYEQYF. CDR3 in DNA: TGTGCCAGCTCACCACCGTCTAGGGTATACGAGCAGTACTTC.